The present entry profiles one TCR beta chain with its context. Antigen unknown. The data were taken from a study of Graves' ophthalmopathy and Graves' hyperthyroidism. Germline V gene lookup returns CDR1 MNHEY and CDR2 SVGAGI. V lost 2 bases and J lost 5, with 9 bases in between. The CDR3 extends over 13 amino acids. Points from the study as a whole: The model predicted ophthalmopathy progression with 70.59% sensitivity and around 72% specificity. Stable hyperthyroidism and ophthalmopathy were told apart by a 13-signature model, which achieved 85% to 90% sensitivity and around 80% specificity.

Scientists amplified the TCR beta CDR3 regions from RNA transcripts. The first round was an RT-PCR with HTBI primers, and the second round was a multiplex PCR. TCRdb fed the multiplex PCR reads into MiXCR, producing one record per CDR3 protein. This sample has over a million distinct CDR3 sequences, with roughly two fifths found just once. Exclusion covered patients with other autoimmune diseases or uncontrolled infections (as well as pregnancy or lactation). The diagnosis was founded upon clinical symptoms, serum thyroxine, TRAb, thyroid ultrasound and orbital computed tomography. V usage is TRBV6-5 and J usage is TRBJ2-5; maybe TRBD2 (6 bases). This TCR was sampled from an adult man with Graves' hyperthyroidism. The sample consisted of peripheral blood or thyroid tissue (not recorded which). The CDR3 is CASSYRGSETQYF. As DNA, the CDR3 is TGTGCCAGCAGTTACCGGGGGTCGGAGACCCAGTACTTC.